This T cell receptor (beta chain) derives from a study of CD8+ T cells in alopecia areata. Study at large: For the treated group, dosing was oral tofacitinib at 5 to 10 mg twice daily. Whole-study findings and limits: In scalp and blood during tofacitinib, many expanded lesional clones persisted.

Treatment described: oral pan-JAK inhibitor, 5-10 mg twice daily. Unmatched junction bases numbered 3, after V lost 3 bases and J lost 2 bases. Germline lookup yields CDR1 SGHTA and CDR2 FQGNSA. This CDR3 is 14 amino acids long. The sequencing template was cDNA reverse transcribed from extracted RNA. Repertoires were generated with immunoSEQ multiplex PCR, while TCRdb's copy carries only in-frame clones and drops some. The profile shows some 120,000 clones, around 60% of them singletons. About this clone: The antigen is unknown.

The sample in question was CD4+ T cells sorted from blood, obtained at week 4, from a patient treated with tofacitinib. The gene calls are TRBV7-2 and TRBJ2-7; 8 positions agree with TRBD2. This sequence was found in a human donor with alopecia areata. CDR3 sequence: CASSFSGTAYEQYF. CDR3 nucleotides: TGTGCCAGCAGCTTTAGCGGGACGGCCTACGAGCAGTACTTC.